Listed here are 8 T cell receptor beta chains from one sample, sequenced in a study of blood T cell repertoires in COVID-19. This table comes from immunoSEQ multiplex PCR, and its TCRdb copy is limited to in-frame clones, with some not included. The table lists 140,000 or so clones, 70% to 90% of them singletons, with roughly 2.6% in the top ten. Sequenced input: peripheral blood. Receptors originate from a human donor with acute or convalescent COVID-19. The donor label of this sample is uncertain.

The gene calls are TRBV11-3 and TRBJ2-3; 10 bases agree with TRBD1. Germline V gene data show CDR1 as SGHNT and CDR2 as YENEEA. The CDR3 is made up of 15 amino acids. V lost 8 bases to trimming and J lost 5 bases; unmatched junction nucleotides: 10. CDR3 DNA sequence: TGTGCCAGCCGCCCGGGACAGGGGTATGGAGATACGCAGTATTTT. The encoded protein is CASRPGQGYGDTQYF.

This clone was recorded a few times. The rearrangement joins TRBV18 to TRBJ1-4; 7 nucleotides match TRBD1. The CDR3 totals 13 residues. CDR1 and CDR2 (germline): KGHSH, LQKENI. The V gene end was trimmed by 4 bases and the J gene end by 6 bases; junction bases not matched to a gene: 2. The CDR3 spells CASSLDRDEKLFF. Here the CDR3 DNA reads TGTGCCAGCTCACTTGACAGGGATGAAAAACTGTTTTTT.

This chain links TRBV15 with TRBJ2-5, with TRBD2 identical over 7 bases. With 0 bases clipped from V and 5 bases from J, the junction kept 12 bases outside the gene matches. The germline CDR1 and CDR2 sequences are LNHNV and YYDKDF (reference sequence). This CDR3 has 17 residues. CDR3 residues: CATSRDDFSGGRETQYF. The CDR3, as DNA: TGTGCCACCAGCAGAGATGACTTTTCGGGGGGTAGGGAGACCCAGTACTTC.

This chain links TRBV6-2 or TRBV6-3 with TRBJ2-2; no definite D call. Germline CDR1 and CDR2: MNHEY and SVGEGT. Trimming cost V 5 bases and J 1 base, with 5 bases left between them. The CDR3 is made up of 13 amino acids. Here the CDR3 DNA reads TGTGCCAGCAGTCAGCGGAACACCGGGGAGCTGTTTTTT. This sequence encodes CASSQRNTGELFF.

V is TRBV24-1 and J is TRBJ1-2; no firm D call. Germline values: CDR1 KGHDR, CDR2 SFDVKD. V was shortened by 4 bases and J by 4 bases, with 6 bases between the two germline ends. The CDR3 is 12 residues long. The CDR3: CATSDPFYGYTF. The CDR3, as DNA: TGTGCCACCAGTGACCCATTCTATGGCTACACCTTC.

The CDR3 sequence: CASSLREGIFNGNQPQHF. The CDR3, as DNA: TGCGCCAGCAGCCTCCGAGAGGGAATTTTTAATGGCAATCAGCCCCAGCATTTT. This chain connects TRBV4-1 to TRBJ1-5; no clear D gene. Germline V gene sequence: CDR1 MGHRA, CDR2 YSYEKL. The CDR3 covers 18 residues. Between the trimmed V and J ends, which lost 4 bases and 2 bases, there was a span of 21 bases.

The V call is TRBV11-3, the J call TRBJ2-1, with 8 bases identical to TRBD2. V shed 1 base, J shed 6 bases, and the junction held 2 bases outside the gene matches. In germline, CDR1 is SGHNT, CDR2 YENEEA. This CDR3 comprises 14 residues. This CDR3 is CASSLVGGVNEQFF. CDR3 coding DNA: TGTGCCAGCAGCTTAGTCGGGGGGGTCAATGAGCAGTTCTTC.

V and J are TRBV19 and TRBJ1-1; 9 bases are a match to TRBD1. CDR1 and CDR2 (germline): LNHDA, SQIVND (reference sequence). V lost 9 bases and J lost 3; bases outside the gene matches: 2. The CDR3 length is 12 residues. CDR3 coding DNA: TGTGCCAGCGGGACAGGGTACACTGAAGCTTTCTTT. The encoded protein is CASGTGYTEAFF.